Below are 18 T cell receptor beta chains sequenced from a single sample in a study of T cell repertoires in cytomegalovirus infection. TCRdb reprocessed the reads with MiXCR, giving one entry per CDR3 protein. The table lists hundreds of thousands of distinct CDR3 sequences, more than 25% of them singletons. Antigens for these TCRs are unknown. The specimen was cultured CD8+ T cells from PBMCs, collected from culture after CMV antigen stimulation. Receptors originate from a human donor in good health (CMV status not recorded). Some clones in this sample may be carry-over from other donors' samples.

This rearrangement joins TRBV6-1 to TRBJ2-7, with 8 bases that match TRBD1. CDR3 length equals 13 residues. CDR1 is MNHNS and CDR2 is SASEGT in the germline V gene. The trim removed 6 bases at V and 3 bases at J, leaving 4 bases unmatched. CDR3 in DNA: TGTGCCAGCAGCAGGGGGCGCGACTACGAGCAGTACTTC. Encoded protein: CASSRGRDYEQYF.

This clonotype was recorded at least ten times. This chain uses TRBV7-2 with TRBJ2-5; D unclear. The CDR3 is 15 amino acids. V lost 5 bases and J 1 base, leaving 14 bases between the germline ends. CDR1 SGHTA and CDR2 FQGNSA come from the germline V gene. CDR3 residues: CASSPNPLFQETQYF. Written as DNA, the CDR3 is TGTGCCAGCAGCCCTAACCCGCTTTTCCAAGAGACCCAGTACTTC.

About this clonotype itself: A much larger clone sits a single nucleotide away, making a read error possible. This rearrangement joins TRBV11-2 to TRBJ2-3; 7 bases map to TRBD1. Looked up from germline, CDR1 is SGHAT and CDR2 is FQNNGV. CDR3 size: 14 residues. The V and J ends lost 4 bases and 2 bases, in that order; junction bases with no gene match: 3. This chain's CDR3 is CASSSGQITDTQYF. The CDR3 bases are TGTGCCAGCAGCTCGGGACAGATCACAGATACGCAGTATTTT.

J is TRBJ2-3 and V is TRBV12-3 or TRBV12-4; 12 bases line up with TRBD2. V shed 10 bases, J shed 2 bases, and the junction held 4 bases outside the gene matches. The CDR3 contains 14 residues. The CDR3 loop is CAITSGGPTDTQYF. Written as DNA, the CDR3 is TGTGCCATTACTAGCGGGGGGCCCACAGATACGCAGTATTTT.

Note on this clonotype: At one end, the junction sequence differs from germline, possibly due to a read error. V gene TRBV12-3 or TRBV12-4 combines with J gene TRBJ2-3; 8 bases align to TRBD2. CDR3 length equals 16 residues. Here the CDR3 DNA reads TGTGCCAGCAGTTTGGCCAGCGGGGGCTTCACAGATTCGCAGTATTTT. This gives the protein CASSLASGGFTDSQYF.

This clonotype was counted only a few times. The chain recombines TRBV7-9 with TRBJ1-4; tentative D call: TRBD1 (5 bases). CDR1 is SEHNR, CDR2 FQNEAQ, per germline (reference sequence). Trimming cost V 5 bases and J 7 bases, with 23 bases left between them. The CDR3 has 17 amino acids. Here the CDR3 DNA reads TGTGCCAGCAGCGCCGGGACGGACTCCCCGGGTGGTGAAAAACTGTTTTTT. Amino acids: CASSAGTDSPGGEKLFF.

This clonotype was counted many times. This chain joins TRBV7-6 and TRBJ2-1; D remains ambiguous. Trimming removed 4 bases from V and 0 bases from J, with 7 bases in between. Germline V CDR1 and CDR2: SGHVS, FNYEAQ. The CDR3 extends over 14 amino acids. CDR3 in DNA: TGTGCCAGCAGCTCTCTTAGCTCCTACAATGAGCAGTTCTTC. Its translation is CASSSLSSYNEQFF.

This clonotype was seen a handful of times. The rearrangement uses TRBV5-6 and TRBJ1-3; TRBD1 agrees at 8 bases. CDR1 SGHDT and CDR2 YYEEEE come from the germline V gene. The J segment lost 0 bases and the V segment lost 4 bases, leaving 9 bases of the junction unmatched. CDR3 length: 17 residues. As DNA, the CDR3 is TGTGCCAGCAGCGCGGGACAGGTACAATTCTCTGGAAACACCATATATTTT. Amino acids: CASSAGQVQFSGNTIYF.

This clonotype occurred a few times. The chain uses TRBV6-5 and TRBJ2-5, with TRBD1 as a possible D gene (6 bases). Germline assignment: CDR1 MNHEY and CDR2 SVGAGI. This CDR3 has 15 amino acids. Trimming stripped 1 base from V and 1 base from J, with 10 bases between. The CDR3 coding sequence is TGTGCCAGCAGTTACTTCGACAGGATCCAAGAGACCCAGTACTTC. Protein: CASSYFDRIQETQYF.

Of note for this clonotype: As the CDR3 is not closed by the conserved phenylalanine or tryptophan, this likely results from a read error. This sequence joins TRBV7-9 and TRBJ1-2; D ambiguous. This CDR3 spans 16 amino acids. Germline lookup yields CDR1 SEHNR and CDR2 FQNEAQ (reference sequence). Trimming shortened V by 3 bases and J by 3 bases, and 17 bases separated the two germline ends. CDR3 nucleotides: TGTGCCAGCAGCTTGGAGACCTCGACGGGATACTATGGCTACACCTCC. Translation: CASSLETSTGYYGYTS.

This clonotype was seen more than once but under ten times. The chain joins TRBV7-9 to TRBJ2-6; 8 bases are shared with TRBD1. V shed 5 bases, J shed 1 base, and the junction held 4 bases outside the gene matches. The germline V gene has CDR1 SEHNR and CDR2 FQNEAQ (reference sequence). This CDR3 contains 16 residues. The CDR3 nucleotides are TGTGCCAGCAGCGGGACAGGCACGTCTGGGGCCAACGTCCTGACTTTC. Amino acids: CASSGTGTSGANVLTF.

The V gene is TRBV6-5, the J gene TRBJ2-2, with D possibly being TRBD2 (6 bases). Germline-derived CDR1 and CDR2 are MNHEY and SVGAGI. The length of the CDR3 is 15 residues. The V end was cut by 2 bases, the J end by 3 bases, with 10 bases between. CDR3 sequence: CASSYQGGDTGELFF. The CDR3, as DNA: TGTGCCAGCAGTTACCAGGGAGGCGACACCGGGGAGCTGTTTTTT.

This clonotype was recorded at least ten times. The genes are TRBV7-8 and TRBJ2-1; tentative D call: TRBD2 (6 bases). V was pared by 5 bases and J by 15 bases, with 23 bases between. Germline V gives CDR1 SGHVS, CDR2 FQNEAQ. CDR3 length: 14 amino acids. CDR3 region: CASSLNRDSPRLFF. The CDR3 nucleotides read TGTGCCAGCAGCCTTAACCGGGACTCTCCCCGGCTGTTCTTC.

DNA for the CDR3: TGTGCCAGTAGTGAGGACAGCTCCTACGAGCAGTACTTC. This encodes CASSEDSSYEQYF. The J gene is TRBJ2-7, the V gene TRBV19; a weak D match, TRBD1 (6 bases). This CDR3 spans 13 amino acids. The V end lost 5 bases, the J end lost 0 bases, and 8 bases lay between the germline ends. Germline V gene data show CDR1 as LNHDA and CDR2 as SQIVND (reference sequence).

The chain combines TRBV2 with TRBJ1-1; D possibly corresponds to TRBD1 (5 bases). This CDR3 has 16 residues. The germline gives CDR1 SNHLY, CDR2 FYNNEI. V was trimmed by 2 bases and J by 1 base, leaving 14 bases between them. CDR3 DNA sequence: TGTGCCAGCAGTGAACTGGGACCCCTTACGAACACTGAAGCTTTCTTT. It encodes CASSELGPLTNTEAFF.

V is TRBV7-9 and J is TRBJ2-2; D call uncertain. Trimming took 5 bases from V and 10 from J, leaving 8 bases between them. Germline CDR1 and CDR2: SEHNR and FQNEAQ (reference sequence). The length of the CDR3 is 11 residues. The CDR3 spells CASSLKKELFF. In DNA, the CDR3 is TGTGCCAGCAGCCTGAAAAAGGAGCTGTTTTTT.

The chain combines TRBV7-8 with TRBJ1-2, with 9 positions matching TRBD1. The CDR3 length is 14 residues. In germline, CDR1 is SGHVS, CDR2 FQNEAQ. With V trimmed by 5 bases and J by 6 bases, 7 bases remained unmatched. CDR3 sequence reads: CASSATGGRDGYTF. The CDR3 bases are TGTGCCAGCAGCGCTACAGGGGGCCGGGATGGCTACACCTTC.

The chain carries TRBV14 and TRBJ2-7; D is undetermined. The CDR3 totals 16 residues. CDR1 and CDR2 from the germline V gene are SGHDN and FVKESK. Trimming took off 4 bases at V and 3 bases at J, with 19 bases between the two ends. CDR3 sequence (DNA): TGTGCCAGCAGCCTTAAGGGTGGCACACCATACTACGAGCAGTACTTC. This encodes CASSLKGGTPYYEQYF. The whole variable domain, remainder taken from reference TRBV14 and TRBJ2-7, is EAGVTQFPSHSVIEKGQTVTLRCDPISGHDNLYWYRRVMGKEIKFLLHFVKESKQDESGMPNNRFLAERTGGTYSTLKVQPAELEDSGVYFCASSLKGGTPYYEQYFGPGTRLTVT.